These T cell receptor beta chains were read from a single sample in a study of T cell responses to AZD1222 COVID-19 vaccine. Only in-frame clones appear in the TCRdb table, and some are missing; sequencing was by immunoSEQ multiplex PCR. The sample includes approximately 130,000 clones, approximately 92% of them seen just once. Sequences were derived from peripheral blood, sampled 28 days after the second AZD1222 dose. These receptor sequences come from an adult who received the AZD1222 COVID-19 vaccine. The CDR3 runs from the conserved cysteine through the conserved F or W. The D gene is left open where the match is weak. Where a row states a size, it is once, few, many or the class of an expanded clone; other rows omit it.

J gene	clone size	V gene	D gene	CDR3 protein	CDR3 DNA
TRBJ1-5	once	TRBV28	TRBD1	CASSFLDRGSNQPQHF	TGTGCCAGCAGTTTCCTGGACAGGGGAAGCAATCAGCCCCAGCATTTT
TRBJ1-5	NA	TRBV7-6	NA	CASSLGGPGDQPQHF	TGTGCCAGCAGCTTAGGCGGGCCCGGGGATCAGCCCCAGCATTTT
TRBJ2-7	NA	TRBV27	NA	CASSLNEGESYEQYF	TGTGCCAGCAGTTTGAACGAGGGTGAGTCCTACGAGCAGTACTTC
TRBJ2-4	NA	TRBV3-1/TRBV3-2	NA	CASSQASTGLSKNIQYF	TGTGCCAGCAGCCAAGCTTCGACAGGACTCTCCAAAAACATTCAGTACTTC
TRBJ1-5	NA	TRBV6-1	NA	CASSETEGSNQPQHF	TGTGCCAGCAGTGAAACAGAAGGGAGCAATCAGCCCCAGCATTTT
TRBJ2-7	NA	TRBV25-1	TRBD1	CASSVPGQGSYEQYF	TGTGCCAGCAGTGTACCGGGACAGGGATCCTACGAGCAGTACTTC
TRBJ2-7	NA	TRBV30	NA	CAWSSTLGSLPYEQYF	TGTGCCTGGAGTTCAACCCTTGGCAGTTTACCCTACGAGCAGTACTTC
TRBJ2-3	once	TRBV5-6	NA	CASTRPGRLTDTQYF	TGTGCCAGCACCCGCCCCGGTCGACTCACAGATACGCAGTATTTT
TRBJ2-7	NA	TRBV11-2	TRBD2	CASSLTSGDSTQYF	TGTGCCAGCAGCTTAACTAGCGGGGACTCAACGCAGTACTTC
TRBJ1-5	NA	TRBV28	TRBD1	CASNPPGQGWQPQHF	TGTGCCAGCAATCCGCCGGGACAGGGCTGGCAGCCCCAGCATTTT
TRBJ1-2	few	TRBV10-3	NA	CAISEHRTGNYGYTF	TGTGCCATCAGTGAGCACCGGACCGGGAACTATGGCTACACCTTC
TRBJ2-3	NA	TRBV9	NA	CASSVASSTDTQYF	TGTGCCAGCAGCGTCGCTAGCAGCACAGATACGCAGTATTTT
TRBJ1-5	NA	TRBV11-3	TRBD1	CASSLGQGRHSNQPQHF	TGTGCCAGCAGCTTAGGACAGGGCCGGCATAGCAATCAGCCCCAGCATTTT
TRBJ1-5	NA	TRBV9	TRBD1	CASSITGVANQPQHF	TGTGCCAGCAGCATAACAGGGGTGGCCAATCAGCCCCAGCATTTT
TRBJ1-4	NA	TRBV18	NA	CASSLASTNEKLFF	TGTGCCAGCTCACTCGCGTCAACTAATGAAAAACTGTTTTTT
TRBJ1-2	NA	TRBV7-2	TRBD1	CASSSGDRVSHYGYTF	TGTGCCAGCAGCTCCGGGGACAGGGTCTCTCACTATGGCTACACCTTC
TRBJ2-1	NA	TRBV19	TRBD2	CASSIFPGLAGGSSYNEQFF	TGTGCCAGTAGTATCTTTCCGGGACTAGCGGGAGGAAGCTCCTACAATGAGCAGTTCTTC
TRBJ2-2	NA	TRBV7-3	TRBD2	CASTSGLAGGNTGELFF	TGTGCCAGCACCTCCGGGTTAGCGGGGGGGAACACCGGGGAGCTGTTTTTT
TRBJ1-1	NA	TRBV10-2	NA	CASSESGRESTEAFF	TGCGCCAGCAGTGAGTCGGGCAGGGAGAGCACTGAAGCTTTCTTT
TRBJ1-1	NA	TRBV30	NA	CAWSVSTEAFF	TGTGCCTGGAGTGTTTCCACTGAAGCTTTCTTT
TRBJ2-4	NA	TRBV9	TRBD1	CASSVERDRGNIQYF	TGTGCCAGCAGCGTAGAAAGGGACAGGGGAAACATTCAGTACTTC
TRBJ2-1	NA	TRBV9	NA	CASSRTGADNEQFF	TGTGCCAGCAGCCGTACCGGGGCAGACAATGAGCAGTTCTTC
TRBJ1-2	NA	TRBV6-5	TRBD1	CASRSLGQGTSYTF	TGTGCCAGCAGAAGCCTAGGACAGGGGACAAGCTACACCTTC
TRBJ2-7	NA	TRBV7-3	NA	CASSLEGTRQQYF	TGTGCCAGCAGCTTAGAGGGGACTCGACAGCAGTACTTC
TRBJ2-1	once	TRBV3-1/TRBV3-2	NA	CASSQGPGREQFF	TGTGCCAGCAGCCAAGGGCCGGGGCGAGAGCAGTTCTTC
TRBJ2-5	few	TRBV7-6	TRBD1	CASSSRQGETQYF	TGTGCCAGCAGCTCAAGACAGGGGGAGACCCAGTACTTC
TRBJ2-3	NA	TRBV7-3	TRBD2	CASSSGLAGGADTQYF	TGTGCCAGCAGCAGCGGACTAGCGGGAGGAGCAGATACGCAGTATTTT
TRBJ1-2	once	TRBV7-9	NA	CASSLDGGGYTF	TGTGCCAGCAGCTTAGATGGAGGAGGCTACACCTTC
TRBJ1-1	NA	TRBV30	NA	CAWSTSARATIFF	TGTGCCTGGAGTACTTCTGCCCGGGCCACCATCTTCTTT
TRBJ2-3	NA	TRBV7-3	NA	CASSLTIPPDTQYF	TGTGCCAGCAGCTTAACGATTCCACCAGATACGCAGTATTTT
TRBJ2-5	NA	TRBV24-1	NA	CATSDPKIGRTSETQYF	TGTGCCACCAGTGATCCGAAAATCGGCAGGACTTCAGAGACCCAGTACTTC
TRBJ2-7	NA	TRBV7-2	NA	CASSPDRLNYEQYF	TGTGCCAGCAGCCCGGACAGATTAAATTACGAGCAGTACTTC
TRBJ2-5	NA	TRBV3-1/TRBV3-2	NA	CASSLLYHQETQYF	TGTGCCAGCAGCCTCCTTTACCATCAAGAGACCCAGTACTTC